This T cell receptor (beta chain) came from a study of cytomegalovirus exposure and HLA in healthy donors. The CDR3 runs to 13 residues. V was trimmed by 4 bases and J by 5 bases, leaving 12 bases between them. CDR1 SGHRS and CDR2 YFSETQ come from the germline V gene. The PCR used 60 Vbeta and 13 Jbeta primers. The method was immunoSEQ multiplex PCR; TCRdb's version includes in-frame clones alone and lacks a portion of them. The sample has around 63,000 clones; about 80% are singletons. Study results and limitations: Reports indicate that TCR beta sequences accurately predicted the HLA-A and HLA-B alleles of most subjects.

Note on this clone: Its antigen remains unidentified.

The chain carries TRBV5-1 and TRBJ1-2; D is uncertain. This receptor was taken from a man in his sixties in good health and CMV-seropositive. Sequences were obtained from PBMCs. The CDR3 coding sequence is TGCGCCAGCAGCCCGACTGAGAGATATGGCTACACCTTC. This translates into CASSPTERYGYTF.